This paragraph reports one T cell receptor (beta chain). Its cognate antigen is unknown. The validation cohort, a group of under 150 subjects, included the donors and was separate from the approximately 680-subject first cohort. This sample was taken from a study of cytomegalovirus exposure and HLA in healthy donors. Study at large: Both the approximately 120 validation repertoires and the 550 to 750 first-cohort repertoires used the same platform, as reported by a later analysis.

Profiling relied on immunoSEQ multiplex PCR, and the TCRdb table lists in-frame clones only, not all of them. The table lists about 150,000 clones, 94% of them singletons. Study results and caveats: The study put 150 or so TCR beta chains on its list as cytomegalovirus-associated.

Per germline, CDR1 MDHEN and CDR2 SYDVKM. The CDR3 loop spans 13 amino acids. V was cut by 3 bases and J by 8 bases, with 13 bases left in between. The sequence was collected from a man aged 18 to 35 in good health and CMV-seropositive. Sequencing was performed on PBMCs. This chain joins TRBV28 and TRBJ1-1; D might be TRBD1 (6 bases). CDR3 amino acids: CASSLGGPGEAFF. CDR3 sequence (DNA): TGTGCCAGCAGTTTGGGGGGGCCGGGGGAAGCTTTCTTT.